This T cell receptor beta chain is drawn from a study of OX40 agonist ivuxolimab in advanced cancers. Overall study context: Dose-escalation patients had hepatocellular carcinoma, melanoma, renal cell or head and neck cancer. Averaging roughly 60 years in age, with a range of about 20 to 90, the cohort was approximately 84% male. Study-wide results and caveats: Nonresponders included some who also had low normalized T-cell clonal expansion.

Some clones are missing from TCRdb's copy, which holds only in-frame ones; the method was immunoSEQ multiplex PCR. The sample holds some 42,000 clones, 86% seen once. The V gene's germline CDR1 is SGHVS and CDR2 FNYEAQ. The V gene end was trimmed by 5 bases and the J gene end by 7 bases; junction bases not matched to a gene: 12. The CDR3 runs to 16 residues. Patients who had autoimmune disease history or got systemic immunosuppression were left out. Remarks on this clone: The antigen is unknown.

This sequence was found in an adult with an advanced solid tumor such as melanoma, head and neck, liver or kidney cancer. The sample in question was CD4+ or CD8+ T cells sorted from blood, obtained in a trial of the OX40 agonist ivuxolimab. V and J are TRBV7-6 and TRBJ2-2, with 8 nucleotides matching TRBD1. The CDR3 region is CASSQGLAGGFGELFF. As DNA, the CDR3 is TGTGCCAGCAGCCAAGGCTTGGCAGGGGGCTTCGGGGAGCTGTTTTTT.